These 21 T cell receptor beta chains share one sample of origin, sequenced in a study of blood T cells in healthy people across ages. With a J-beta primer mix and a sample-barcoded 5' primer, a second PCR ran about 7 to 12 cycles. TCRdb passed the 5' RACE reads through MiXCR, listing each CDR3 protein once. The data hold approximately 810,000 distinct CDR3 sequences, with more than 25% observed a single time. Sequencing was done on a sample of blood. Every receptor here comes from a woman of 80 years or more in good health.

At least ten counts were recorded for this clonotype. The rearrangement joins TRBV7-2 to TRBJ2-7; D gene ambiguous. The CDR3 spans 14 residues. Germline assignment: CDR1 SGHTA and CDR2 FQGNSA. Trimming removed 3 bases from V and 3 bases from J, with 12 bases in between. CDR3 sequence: CASSFLGPFYEQYF. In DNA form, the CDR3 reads TGTGCCAGCAGCTTTCTTGGGCCTTTCTACGAGCAGTACTTC.

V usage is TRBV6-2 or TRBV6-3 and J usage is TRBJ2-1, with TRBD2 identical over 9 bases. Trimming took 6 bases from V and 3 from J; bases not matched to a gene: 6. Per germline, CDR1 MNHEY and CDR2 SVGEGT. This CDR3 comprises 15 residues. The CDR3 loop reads CASRPSGGYYNEQFF. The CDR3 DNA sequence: TGTGCCAGCAGGCCAAGCGGGGGGTACTACAATGAGCAGTTCTTC.

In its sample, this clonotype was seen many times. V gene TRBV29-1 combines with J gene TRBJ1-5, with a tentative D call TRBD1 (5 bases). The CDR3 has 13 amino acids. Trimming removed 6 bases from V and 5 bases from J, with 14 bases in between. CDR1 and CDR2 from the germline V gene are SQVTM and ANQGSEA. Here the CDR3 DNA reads TGCAGCGTGGGGCTCGGGCCTGATCAGCCCCAGCATTTT. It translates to CSVGLGPDQPQHF.

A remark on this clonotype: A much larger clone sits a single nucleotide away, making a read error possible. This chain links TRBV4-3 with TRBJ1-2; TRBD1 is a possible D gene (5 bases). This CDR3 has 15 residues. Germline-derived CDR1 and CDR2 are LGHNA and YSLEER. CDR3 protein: CASSQEPGAPYGYIF. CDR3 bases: TGCGCCAGCAGCCAAGAACCCGGGGCGCCTTATGGCTACATCTTC.

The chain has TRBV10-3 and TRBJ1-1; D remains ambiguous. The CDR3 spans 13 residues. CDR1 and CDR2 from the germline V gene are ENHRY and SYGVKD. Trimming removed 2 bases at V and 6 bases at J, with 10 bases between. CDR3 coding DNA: TGTGCCATCAGTGAGGCTACAATCGCTGAAGCTTTCTTT. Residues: CAISEATIAEAFF.

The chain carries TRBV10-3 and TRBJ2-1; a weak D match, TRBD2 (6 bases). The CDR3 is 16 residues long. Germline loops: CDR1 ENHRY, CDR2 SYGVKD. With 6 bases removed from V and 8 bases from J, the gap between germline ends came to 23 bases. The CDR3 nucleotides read TGTGCCATCAGCGTCCAGGAGGGAATACAGCGGGATGAGCAGTTCTTC. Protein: CAISVQEGIQRDEQFF.

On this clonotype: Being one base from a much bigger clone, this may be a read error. CDR3 region: CASSVGSGSGEKLFF. The CDR3 DNA follows: TGCGCCAGCAGCGTAGGGTCGGGGTCGGGTGAAAAACTGTTTTTT. The chain employs TRBV5-1 and TRBJ1-4, with D uncertain. Germline-derived CDR1 and CDR2 are SGHRS and YFSETQ. This CDR3 comprises 15 residues. Trimming shortened V by 4 bases and J by 7 bases, and 17 bases separated the two germline ends.

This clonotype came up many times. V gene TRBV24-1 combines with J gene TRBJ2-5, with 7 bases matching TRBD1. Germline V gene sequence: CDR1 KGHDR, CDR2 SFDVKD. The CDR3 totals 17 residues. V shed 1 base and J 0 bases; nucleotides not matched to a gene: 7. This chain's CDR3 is CATSDLPRQGNQETQYF. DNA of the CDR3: TGTGCCACCAGTGATTTACCGAGACAGGGTAACCAAGAGACCCAGTACTTC.

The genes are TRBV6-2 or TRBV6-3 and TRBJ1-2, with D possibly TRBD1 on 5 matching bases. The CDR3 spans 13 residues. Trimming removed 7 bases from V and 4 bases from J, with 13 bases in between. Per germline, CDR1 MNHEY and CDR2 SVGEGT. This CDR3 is CASTDSGPYGYTF. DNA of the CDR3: TGTGCCAGCACCGATTCGGGGCCCTATGGCTACACCTTC.

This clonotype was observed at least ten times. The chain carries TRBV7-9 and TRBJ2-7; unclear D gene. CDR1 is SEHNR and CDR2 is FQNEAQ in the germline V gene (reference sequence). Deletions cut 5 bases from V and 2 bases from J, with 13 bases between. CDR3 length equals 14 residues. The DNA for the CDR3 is TGTGCCAGCAGCCGTCTGGGTGGCGCCTACGAGCAGTACTTC. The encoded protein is CASSRLGGAYEQYF.

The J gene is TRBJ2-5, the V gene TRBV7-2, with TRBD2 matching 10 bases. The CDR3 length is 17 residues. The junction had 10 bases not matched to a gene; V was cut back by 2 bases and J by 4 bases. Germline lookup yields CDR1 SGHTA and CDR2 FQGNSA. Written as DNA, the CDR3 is TGTGCCAGCAGCTTATTGGCTGGTCTAGCGGGAGCAGAGACCCAGTACTTC. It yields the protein CASSLLAGLAGAETQYF.

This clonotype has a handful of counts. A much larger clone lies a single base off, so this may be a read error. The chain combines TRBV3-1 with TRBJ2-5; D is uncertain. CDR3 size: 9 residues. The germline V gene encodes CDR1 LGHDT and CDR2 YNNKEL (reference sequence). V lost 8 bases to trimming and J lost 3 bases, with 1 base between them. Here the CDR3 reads CASEETQYF. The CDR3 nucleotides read TGTGCCAGCGAAGAGACCCAGTACTTC.

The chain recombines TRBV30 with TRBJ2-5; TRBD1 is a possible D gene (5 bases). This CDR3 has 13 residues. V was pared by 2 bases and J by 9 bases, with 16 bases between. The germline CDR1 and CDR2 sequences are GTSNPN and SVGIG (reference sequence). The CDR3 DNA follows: TGTGCCTGGAGTACATCTACAGGAATGCCCCAGTACTTC. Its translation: CAWSTSTGMPQYF.

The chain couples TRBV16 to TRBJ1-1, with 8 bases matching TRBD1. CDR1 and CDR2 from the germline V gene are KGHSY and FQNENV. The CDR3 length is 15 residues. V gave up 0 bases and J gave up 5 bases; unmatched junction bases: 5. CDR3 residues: CASSQSPRGLTEAFF. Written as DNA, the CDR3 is TGTGCCAGCAGCCAATCACCCAGGGGGCTTACTGAAGCTTTCTTT. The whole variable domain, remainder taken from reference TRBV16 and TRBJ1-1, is GEEVAQTPKHLVRGEGQKAKLYCAPIKGHSYVFWYQQVLKNEFKFLISFQNENVFDETGMPKERFSAKCLPNSPCSLEIQATKLEDSAVYFCASSQSPRGLTEAFFGQGTRLTVV.

CDR3 amino acids: CASSPPGGYAGETQYF. CDR3 DNA sequence: TGTGCCAGCTCACCACCCGGGGGCTACGCTGGGGAGACCCAGTACTTC. The chain combines TRBV18 with TRBJ2-5; the D call may be TRBD1 or TRBD2 (6 bases each). CDR1 and CDR2 (germline): KGHSH, LQKENI. This CDR3 comprises 16 residues. The germline V and J ends were trimmed by 0 bases and 5 bases, with 16 bases remaining between them.

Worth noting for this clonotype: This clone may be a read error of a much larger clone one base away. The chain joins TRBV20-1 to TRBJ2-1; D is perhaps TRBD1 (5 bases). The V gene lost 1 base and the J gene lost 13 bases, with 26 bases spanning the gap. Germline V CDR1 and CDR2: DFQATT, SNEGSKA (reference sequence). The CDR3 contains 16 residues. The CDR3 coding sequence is TGCAGTGCTAGAGCTACCCCCCGACAGATCCAAGAGACCCAGTTCTTC. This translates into CSARATPRQIQETQFF.

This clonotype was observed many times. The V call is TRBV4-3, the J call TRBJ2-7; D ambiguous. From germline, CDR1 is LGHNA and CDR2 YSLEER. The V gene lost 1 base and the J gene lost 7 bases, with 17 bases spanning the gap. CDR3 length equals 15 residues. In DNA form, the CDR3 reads TGCGCCAGCAGCCAAGGTATAGGCAGCTCCCGAGAGCAGTACTTC. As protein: CASSQGIGSSREQYF.

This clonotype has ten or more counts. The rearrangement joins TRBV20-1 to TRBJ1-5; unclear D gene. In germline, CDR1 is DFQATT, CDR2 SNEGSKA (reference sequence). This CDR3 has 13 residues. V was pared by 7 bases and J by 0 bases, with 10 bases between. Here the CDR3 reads CSVSGDSNQPQHF. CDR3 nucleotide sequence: TGCAGTGTAAGCGGGGATAGCAATCAGCCCCAGCATTTT.

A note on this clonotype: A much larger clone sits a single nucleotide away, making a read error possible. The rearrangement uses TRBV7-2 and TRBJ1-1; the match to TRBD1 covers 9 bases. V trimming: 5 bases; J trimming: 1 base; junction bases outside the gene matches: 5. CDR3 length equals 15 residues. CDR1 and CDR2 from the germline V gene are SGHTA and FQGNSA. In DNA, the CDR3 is TGTGCCAGCAGCCACGGACAGGGGACGAACACTGAAGCTTTCTTT. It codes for CASSHGQGTNTEAFF.

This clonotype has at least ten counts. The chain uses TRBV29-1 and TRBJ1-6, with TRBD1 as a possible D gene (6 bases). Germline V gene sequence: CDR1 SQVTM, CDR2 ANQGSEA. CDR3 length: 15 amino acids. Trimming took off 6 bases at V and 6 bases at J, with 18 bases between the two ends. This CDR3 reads CSVTTGPRGNSPLHF. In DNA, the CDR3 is TGCAGCGTGACGACAGGTCCGCGAGGTAATTCACCCCTCCACTTT.

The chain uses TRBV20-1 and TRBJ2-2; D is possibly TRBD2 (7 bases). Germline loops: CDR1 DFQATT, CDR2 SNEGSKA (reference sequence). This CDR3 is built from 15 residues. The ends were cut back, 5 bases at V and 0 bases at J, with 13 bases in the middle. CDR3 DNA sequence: TGCAGTGCTTCGAAGGGGGGGTCGAACACCGGGGAGCTGTTTTTT. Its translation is CSASKGGSNTGELFF.